This T cell receptor beta chain was retrieved from a study of CD8 T cells in ankylosing spondylitis. Study outcomes and limitations: Ankylosing spondylitis blood appeared to be characterized by a TCR beta motif of several highly homologous variants.

Looked up from germline, CDR1 is MDHEN and CDR2 is SYDVKM. The CDR3 spans 15 residues. V lost 5 bases to trimming and J lost 4 bases; unmatched junction nucleotides: 10. This clonotype was counted between two and nine times. Its antigen is unidentified. In TCRdb, the 5' RACE reads were re-called with MiXCR into one record per CDR3 protein. The data hold under 850,000 distinct CDR3 sequences, with 15% to 20% observed a single time. This sequence joins TRBV28 and TRBJ2-5; 7 nucleotides match TRBD1. The sequence was collected from a male donor with ankylosing spondylitis. The specimen sequenced was blood, either unsorted or a sorted T cell fraction (not recorded which). The CDR3 loop reads CASSQSGPGGETQYF. DNA of the CDR3: TGTGCCAGCAGTCAGAGCGGCCCAGGGGGAGAGACCCAGTACTTC.